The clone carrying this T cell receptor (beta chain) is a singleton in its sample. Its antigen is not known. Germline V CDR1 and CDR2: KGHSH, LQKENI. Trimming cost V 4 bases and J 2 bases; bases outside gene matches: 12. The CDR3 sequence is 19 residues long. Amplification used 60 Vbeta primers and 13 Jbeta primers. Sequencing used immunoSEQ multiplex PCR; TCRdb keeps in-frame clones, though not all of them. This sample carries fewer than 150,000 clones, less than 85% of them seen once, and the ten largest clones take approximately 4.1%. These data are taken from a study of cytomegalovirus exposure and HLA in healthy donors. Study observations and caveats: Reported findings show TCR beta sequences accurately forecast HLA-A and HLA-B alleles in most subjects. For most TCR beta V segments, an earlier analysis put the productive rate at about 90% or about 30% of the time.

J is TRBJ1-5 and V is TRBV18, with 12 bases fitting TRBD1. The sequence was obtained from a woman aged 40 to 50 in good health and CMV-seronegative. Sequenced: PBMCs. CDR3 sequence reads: CASSLTGTGGARGNQPQHF. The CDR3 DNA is TGTGCCAGCTCACTAACCGGGACAGGGGGCGCCCGGGGCAATCAGCCCCAGCATTTT.